These 13 T cell receptor beta chains share one sample of origin, sequenced in a study of response to subunit inactivated influenza vaccine. TCRdb processed the RT-PCR reads anew with MiXCR; each CDR3 protein has one entry. The sample comprises 200,000 to 250,000 distinct CDR3 sequences, 9.5% to 15% of which are singletons, and less than 8.5% rests with the top ten. Sequenced material: non-naive T cells sorted from PBMCs, taken around two weeks before vaccination. The receptors stem from a man in his fifties or sixties who received an inactivated influenza vaccine.

This clonotype was detected ten times or more. The chain joins TRBV4-3 to TRBJ1-1; D is ambiguous. Germline CDR1 is LGHNA and CDR2 is YSLEER. This CDR3 is built from 13 residues. The V and J ends lost 5 bases and 5 bases respectively, with 12 bases between them. CDR3 sequence reads: CASSSDRVTEAFF. DNA for the CDR3: TGCGCCAGCAGCTCCGACCGGGTTACTGAAGCTTTCTTT.

The CDR3 is CSAPRPGGYTF. Here the CDR3 DNA reads TGCAGTGCTCCCCGGCCCGGTGGCTACACCTTC. V and J are TRBV20-1 and TRBJ1-2; unclear D gene. The germline gives CDR1 DFQATT, CDR2 SNEGSKA (reference sequence). Trimming shortened V by 5 bases and J by 7 bases, and 11 bases separated the two germline ends. CDR3 length: 11 amino acids.

This clonotype was recorded a few times. This chain connects TRBV12-3 or TRBV12-4 to TRBJ2-7, with 9 nucleotides matching TRBD1. The CDR3 length is 15 residues. The V segment lost 6 bases and the J segment 3 bases; nucleotides outside the gene matches: 9. CDR3 nucleotides: TGTGCCAGCAGCCGCCCGGGACAGGGTATCTACGAGCAGTACTTC. This sequence encodes CASSRPGQGIYEQYF.

At least ten counts were recorded for this clonotype. The chain employs TRBV20-1 and TRBJ2-1; either TRBD1 or TRBD2 may supply D (5 bases each). V shed 3 bases and J shed 0 bases, with 15 bases lying between them. This CDR3 spans 16 amino acids. The germline V gene encodes CDR1 DFQATT and CDR2 SNEGSKA (reference sequence). The CDR3 coding sequence is TGCAGTGCTAGCTCCCCGGGACCGACCTCCTACAATGAGCAGTTCTTC. It encodes CSASSPGPTSYNEQFF.

The chain carries TRBV9 and TRBJ1-2, with 8 bases matching TRBD1. CDR3 size: 14 residues. CDR1 SGDLS and CDR2 YYNGEE come from the germline V gene. With 4 bases clipped from V and 7 bases from J, the junction kept 9 bases outside the gene matches. The CDR3 DNA follows: TGTGCCAGCAGCCTCGGATTGGACAGGGTTGGCTACACCTTC. It encodes CASSLGLDRVGYTF.

This rearrangement joins TRBV28 to TRBJ2-1; 13 positions agree with TRBD2. Germline CDR1 MDHEN, CDR2 SYDVKM. After removal of 6 bases from V and 2 bases from J, the junction contained 16 bases not matched to a gene. The length of the CDR3 is 20 residues. The CDR3 DNA follows: TGTGCCAGCAGCCATGGGTCGGGACTAGCGGGATACGGGCCCTACAATGAGCAGTTCTTC. Amino acids: CASSHGSGLAGYGPYNEQFF.

Only a few counts were recorded for this clonotype. The J gene is TRBJ2-1, the V gene TRBV24-1, with 7 nucleotides matching TRBD1. With 0 bases clipped from V and 4 bases from J, the junction kept 5 bases outside the gene matches. Germline CDR1 reads KGHDR; CDR2 reads SFDVKD. The CDR3 is made up of 16 amino acids. CDR3 bases: TGTGCCACCAGTGATTTGCAAGGGACAGATTACAATGAGCAGTTCTTC. Translating gives CATSDLQGTDYNEQFF.

The V gene is TRBV6-2 or TRBV6-3, the J gene TRBJ1-1; 9 bases align to TRBD1. The J segment lost 0 bases and the V segment lost 7 bases, leaving 12 bases of the junction unmatched. Germline values: CDR1 MNHEY, CDR2 SVGEGT. The length of the CDR3 is 17 residues. This chain's CDR3 is CASTSYRGPSMNTEAFF. Written as DNA, the CDR3 is TGTGCCAGCACTAGTTACAGGGGGCCTTCTATGAACACTGAAGCTTTCTTT.

The chain is built from TRBV20-1 and TRBJ1-3, with TRBD1 as a possible D gene (6 bases). Germline V gene sequence: CDR1 DFQATT, CDR2 SNEGSKA (reference sequence). V lost 5 bases to trimming and J lost 3 bases, with 14 bases between them. This CDR3 has 14 residues. The CDR3 DNA reads as TGCAGTGCTCGCGACAGGATAGGTGGAAACACCATATATTTT. As protein: CSARDRIGGNTIYF.

A few counts support this clonotype. Written as DNA, the CDR3 is TGTGCCAGCAAAGGCCGAGCGATTTCCTACGAGCAGTACTTC. Translated, it gives CASKGRAISYEQYF. The rearrangement uses TRBV2 and TRBJ2-7, with D uncertain. The CDR3 extends over 14 amino acids. Germline CDR1 and CDR2: SNHLY and FYNNEI. The V and J ends lost 7 bases and 1 base respectively, with 14 bases between them.

Notes on this clonotype: A much larger clone sits a single nucleotide away, making a read error possible. V is TRBV28 and J is TRBJ1-4, with TRBD1 identical over 8 bases. CDR3 size: 16 residues. CDR1 and CDR2 (germline): MDHEN, SYDVKM. Unmatched junction bases numbered 8, after V lost 7 bases and J lost 1 base. CDR3 sequence: CASKGQELITNEKLFF. The CDR3 bases are TGTGCCAGCAAGGGACAGGAATTAATAACTAATGAAAAACTGTTTTTT.

The sample holds a few counts of this clonotype. The chain carries TRBV28 and TRBJ1-4; D perhaps matches TRBD1 (6 bases). The CDR3 totals 13 residues. With 8 bases removed from V and 3 bases from J, the gap between germline ends came to 10 bases. Germline-derived CDR1 and CDR2 are MDHEN and SYDVKM. CDR3 bases: TGTGCCAGCCTACAGGGACCTAATGAAAAACTGTTTTTT. Its translation is CASLQGPNEKLFF. Filled out from reference TRBV28 and TRBJ1-4, the complete variable domain reads DVKVTQSSRYLVKRTGEKVFLECVQDMDHENMFWYRQDPGLGLRLIYFSYDVKMKEKGDIPEGYSVSREKKERFSLILESASTNQTSMYLCASLQGPNEKLFFGSGTQLSVL.

The rearrangement joins TRBV25-1 to TRBJ2-7; D is perhaps TRBD1 (6 bases). The CDR3 consists of 14 residues. CDR1 and CDR2 from the germline V gene are MGHDK and SYGVNS. V was trimmed by 7 bases and J by 6 bases, leaving 19 bases between them. The CDR3 DNA is TGTGCCAGCATGAGGACAGTGGACCTCGGCGAGCAGTACTTC. Protein product: CASMRTVDLGEQYF.